This TCR beta chain was obtained from a study of lymphopenia after photon versus proton radiotherapy. The germline V gene encodes CDR1 MNHEY and CDR2 SVGAGI. The trim removed 4 bases at V and 0 bases at J, leaving 5 bases unmatched. The CDR3 extends over 15 amino acids. Findings of the study overall: Photon-treated patients lost naive T cells and TCR diversity; proton-treated stayed stable. Larger post-nadir TCR diversity loss correlated inversely with survival in deceased patients.

Turning to this clone: The antigen is unknown.

Assay: immunoSEQ multiplex PCR; the TCRdb copy retains only in-frame clones and omits some. The top ten clones hold around 0.76% of a sample with fewer than 30,000 clones, under 95% of them seen once. This sequence originates from a woman aged 45 to 65 with cholangiocarcinoma. The input for sequencing was peripheral blood, taken from a patient treated with photon-based radiotherapy. The chain has TRBV6-5 and TRBJ1-1, with 7 bases identical to TRBD1. In DNA, the CDR3 is TGTGCCAGCAGTTCGGACAGGTTTATGAACACTGAAGCTTTCTTT. This encodes CASSSDRFMNTEAFF.